These T cell receptor beta chains were read from a single sample in a study of T cell responses to AZD1222 COVID-19 vaccine. Sequencing used immunoSEQ multiplex PCR; TCRdb keeps in-frame clones, though not all of them. In the table there are 110,000 or so clones, approximately 90% of which are singletons. The sequencing used peripheral blood, collected 28 days after the second AZD1222 dose. These receptors were collected from an adult who received the AZD1222 COVID-19 vaccine. Each CDR3 is given with its conserved first and last residue. The D gene is left open where the match is weak. Clone sizes are given selectively: once, few, many, or a class where the clone is expanded.

13 | NA | NA | TRBJ1-4 | TRBV5-1 | TGCGCCAGCAGCTTGCGGGTGGAGGAAAAACTGTTTTTT | CASSLRVEEKLFF
14 | TRBD1 | once | TRBJ1-4 | TRBV11-3 | TGTGCCAGCAGCCACAGGGGGGCTAATGAAAAACTGTTTTTT | CASSHRGANEKLFF
13 | TRBD1 | NA | TRBJ1-6 | TRBV13 | TGTGCCAGCAAAGGGGGCGGGGGTTCACCCCTCCACTTT | CASKGGGGSPLHF
13 | NA | NA | TRBJ2-3 | TRBV12-3/TRBV12-4 | TGTGCCAGCAGTCCCCGGTGGGCAGATACGCAGTATTTT | CASSPRWADTQYF
17 | TRBD1 | NA | TRBJ2-1 | TRBV5-8 | TGTGCCAGCAAAAGGCCCCAAACGGGACAGGGCTGGAATGAGCAGTTCTTC | CASKRPQTGQGWNEQFF
12 | NA | NA | TRBJ2-3 | TRBV12-3/TRBV12-4 | TGTGCCAGCAGTTCGCGCACAGATACGCAGTATTTT | CASSSRTDTQYF
11 | NA | NA | TRBJ1-1 | TRBV12-3/TRBV12-4 | TGTGCCAGCAGTTTAGGCCCTGAAGCTTTCTTT | CASSLGPEAFF
13 | NA | NA | TRBJ1-1 | TRBV12-3/TRBV12-4 | TGTGCCAGCAGTTTTGAAGGGGGCACTGAAGCTTTCTTT | CASSFEGGTEAFF
15 | TRBD1 | NA | TRBJ2-5 | TRBV24-1 | TGTGCCACCAGTGATCGGACGACAGGGCTGGAGACCCAGTACTTC | CATSDRTTGLETQYF
16 | TRBD1 | NA | TRBJ2-2 | TRBV7-9 | TGTGCCAGCAGCTATGACCCTGGACAGGGGGGCGGGGAGCTGTTTTTT | CASSYDPGQGGGELFF
13 | NA | NA | TRBJ1-4 | TRBV9 | TGTGCCAGCAGCGTAGGTACTAATGAAAAACTGTTTTTT | CASSVGTNEKLFF
17 | TRBD1 | NA | TRBJ1-4 | TRBV7-6 | TGTGCCAGCAGCTGGGGGGGGACAGGGGAAGAGGTTGAAAAACTGTTTTTT | CASSWGGTGEEVEKLFF
15 | TRBD2 | NA | TRBJ2-7 | TRBV9 | TGTGCCAGCAGCGTAGAGCGGGGGGGATTCTACGAGCAGTACTTC | CASSVERGGFYEQYF